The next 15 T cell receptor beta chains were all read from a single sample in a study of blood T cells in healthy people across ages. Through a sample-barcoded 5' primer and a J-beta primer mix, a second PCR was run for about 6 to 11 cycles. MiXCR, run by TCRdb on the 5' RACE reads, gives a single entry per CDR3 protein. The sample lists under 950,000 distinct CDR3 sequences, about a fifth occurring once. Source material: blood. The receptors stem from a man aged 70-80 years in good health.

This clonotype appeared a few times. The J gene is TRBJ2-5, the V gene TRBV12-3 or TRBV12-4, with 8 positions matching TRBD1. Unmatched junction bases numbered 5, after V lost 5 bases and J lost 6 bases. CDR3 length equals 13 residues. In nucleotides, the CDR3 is TGTGCCAGCAGTCTCGGACAGGGCAAGACCCAGTACTTC. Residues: CASSLGQGKTQYF.

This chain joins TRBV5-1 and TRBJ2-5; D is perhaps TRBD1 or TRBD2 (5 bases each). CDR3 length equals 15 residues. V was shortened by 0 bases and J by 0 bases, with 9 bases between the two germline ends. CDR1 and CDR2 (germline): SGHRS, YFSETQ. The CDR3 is CASSLVRDHQETQYF. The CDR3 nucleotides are TGCGCCAGCAGCTTGGTTAGGGACCACCAAGAGACCCAGTACTTC.

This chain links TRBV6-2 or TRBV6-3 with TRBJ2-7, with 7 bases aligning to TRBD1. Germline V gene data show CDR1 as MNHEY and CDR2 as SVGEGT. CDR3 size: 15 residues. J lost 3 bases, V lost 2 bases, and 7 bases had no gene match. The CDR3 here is CASSYGTAVYYEQYF. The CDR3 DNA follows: TGTGCCAGCAGTTACGGGACAGCAGTTTACTACGAGCAGTACTTC.

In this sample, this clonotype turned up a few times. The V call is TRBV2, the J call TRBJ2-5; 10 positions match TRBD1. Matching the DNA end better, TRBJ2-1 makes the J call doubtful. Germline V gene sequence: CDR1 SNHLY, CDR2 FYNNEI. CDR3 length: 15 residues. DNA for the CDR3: TGTGCCAGTTTTACCCGGGACAGGGGTTACAATGAGCAGTTCTTC. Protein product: CASFTRDRGYNEQFF.

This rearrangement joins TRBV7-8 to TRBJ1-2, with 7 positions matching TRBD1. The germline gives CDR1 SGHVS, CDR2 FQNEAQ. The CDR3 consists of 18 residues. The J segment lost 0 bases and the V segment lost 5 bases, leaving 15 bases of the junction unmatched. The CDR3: CASSVGRRGLFANYGYTF. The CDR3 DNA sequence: TGTGCCAGCAGCGTAGGCCGGAGGGGGCTCTTCGCTAACTATGGCTACACCTTC.

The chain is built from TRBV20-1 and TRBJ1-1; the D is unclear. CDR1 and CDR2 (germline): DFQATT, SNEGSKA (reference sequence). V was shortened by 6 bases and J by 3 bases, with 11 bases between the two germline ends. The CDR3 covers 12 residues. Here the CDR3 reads CSASAPDTEAFF. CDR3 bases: TGCAGTGCGTCGGCCCCCGACACTGAAGCTTTCTTT.

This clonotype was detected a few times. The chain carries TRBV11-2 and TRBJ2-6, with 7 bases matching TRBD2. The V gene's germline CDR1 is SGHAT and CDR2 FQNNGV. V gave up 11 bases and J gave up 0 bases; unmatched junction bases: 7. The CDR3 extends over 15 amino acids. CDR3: CAGRDSGSGANVLTF. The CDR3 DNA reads TGTGCCGGGAGGGATTCCGGCTCTGGGGCCAACGTCCTGACTTTC.

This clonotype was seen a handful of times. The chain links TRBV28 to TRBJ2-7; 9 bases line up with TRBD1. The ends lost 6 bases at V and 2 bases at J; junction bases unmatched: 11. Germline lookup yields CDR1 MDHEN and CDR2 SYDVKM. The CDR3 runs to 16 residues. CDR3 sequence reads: CASRRSGQGPPYEQYF. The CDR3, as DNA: TGTGCCAGCAGACGCTCGGGACAGGGACCCCCCTACGAGCAGTACTTC.

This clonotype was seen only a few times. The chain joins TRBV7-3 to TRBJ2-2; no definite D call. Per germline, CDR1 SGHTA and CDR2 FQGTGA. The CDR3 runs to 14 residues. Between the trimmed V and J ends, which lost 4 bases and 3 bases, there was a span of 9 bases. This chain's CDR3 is CASSYGRHTGELFF. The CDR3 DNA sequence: TGTGCCAGCAGCTATGGACGTCACACCGGGGAGCTGTTTTTT.

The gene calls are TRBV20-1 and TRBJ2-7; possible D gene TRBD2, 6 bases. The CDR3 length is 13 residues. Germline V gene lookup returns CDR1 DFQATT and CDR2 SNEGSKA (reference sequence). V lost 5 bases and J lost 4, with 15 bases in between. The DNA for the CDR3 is TGCAGTGCTCCTCTAGGAGGGCGATACGAGCAGTACTTC. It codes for CSAPLGGRYEQYF.

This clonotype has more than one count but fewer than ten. The CDR3, as DNA: TGTGCCAGCAGTTTATCGGCCGGGACAGGGGTCTCCGAGCAGTACTTC. Amino acids: CASSLSAGTGVSEQYF. J is TRBJ2-1 and V is TRBV28; TRBD1 matches at 10 bases. With the DNA end fitting TRBJ2-7 better, the J assignment may be wrong. The CDR3 sequence is 16 residues long. Germline-derived CDR1 and CDR2 are MDHEN and SYDVKM.

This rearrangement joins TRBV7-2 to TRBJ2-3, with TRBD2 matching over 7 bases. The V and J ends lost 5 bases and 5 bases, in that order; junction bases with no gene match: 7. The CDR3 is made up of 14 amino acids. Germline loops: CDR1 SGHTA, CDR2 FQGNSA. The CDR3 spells CASSRGGEGDTQYF. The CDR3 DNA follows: TGTGCCAGCAGCCGCGGAGGGGAGGGAGATACGCAGTATTTT. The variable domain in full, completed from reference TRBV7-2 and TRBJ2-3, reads GAGVSQSPSNKVTEKGKDVELRCDPISGHTALYWYRQSLGQGLEFLIYFQGNSAPDKSGLPSDRFSAERTGGSVSTLTIQRTQQEDSAVYLCASSRGGEGDTQYFGPGTRLTVL.

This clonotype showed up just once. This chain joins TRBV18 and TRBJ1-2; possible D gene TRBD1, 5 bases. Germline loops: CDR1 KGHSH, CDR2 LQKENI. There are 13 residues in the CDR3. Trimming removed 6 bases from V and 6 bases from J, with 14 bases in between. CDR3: CASSLSAGDGYTF. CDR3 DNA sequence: TGTGCCAGCTCCCTTTCCGCGGGGGATGGCTACACCTTC.

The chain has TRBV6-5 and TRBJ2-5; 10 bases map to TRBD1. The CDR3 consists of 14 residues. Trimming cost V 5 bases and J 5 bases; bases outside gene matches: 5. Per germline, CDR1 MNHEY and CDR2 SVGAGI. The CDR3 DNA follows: TGTGCCAGCAGTCGGGACAGGGGATACGAGACCCAGTACTTC. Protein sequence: CASSRDRGYETQYF.

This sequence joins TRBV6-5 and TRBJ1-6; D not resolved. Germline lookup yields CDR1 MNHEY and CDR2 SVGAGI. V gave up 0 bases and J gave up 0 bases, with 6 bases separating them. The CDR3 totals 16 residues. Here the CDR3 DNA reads TGTGCCAGCAGTTACTCAGCGAGCTCCTATAATTCACCCCTCCACTTT. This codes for CASSYSASSYNSPLHF.